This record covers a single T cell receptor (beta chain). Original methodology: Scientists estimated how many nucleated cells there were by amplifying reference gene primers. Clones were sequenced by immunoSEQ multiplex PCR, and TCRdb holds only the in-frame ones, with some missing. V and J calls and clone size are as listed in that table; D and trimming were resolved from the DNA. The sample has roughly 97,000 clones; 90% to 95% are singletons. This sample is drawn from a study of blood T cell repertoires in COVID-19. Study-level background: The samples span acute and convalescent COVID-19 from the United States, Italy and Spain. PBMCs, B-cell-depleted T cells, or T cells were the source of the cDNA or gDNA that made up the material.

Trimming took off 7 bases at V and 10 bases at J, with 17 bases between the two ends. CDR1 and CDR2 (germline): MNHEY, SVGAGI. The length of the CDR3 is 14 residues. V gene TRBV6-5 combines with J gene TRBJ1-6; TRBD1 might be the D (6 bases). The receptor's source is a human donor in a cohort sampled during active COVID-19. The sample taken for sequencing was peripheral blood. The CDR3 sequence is CASTEVGGYSPLHF. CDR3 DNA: TGTGCCAGCACCGAGGTTGGGGGCTACTCACCCCTCCACTTT.